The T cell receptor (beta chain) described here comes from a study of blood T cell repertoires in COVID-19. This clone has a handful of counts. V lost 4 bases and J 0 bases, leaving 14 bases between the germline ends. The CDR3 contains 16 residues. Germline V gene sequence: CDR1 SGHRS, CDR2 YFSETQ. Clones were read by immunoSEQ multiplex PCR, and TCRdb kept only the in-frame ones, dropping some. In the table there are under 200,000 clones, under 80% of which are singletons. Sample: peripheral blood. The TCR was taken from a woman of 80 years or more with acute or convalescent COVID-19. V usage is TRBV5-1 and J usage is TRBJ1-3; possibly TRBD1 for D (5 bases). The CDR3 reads CASSRDSVNSGNTIYF. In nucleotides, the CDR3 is TGCGCCAGCAGCCGCGACAGCGTTAACTCTGGAAACACCATATATTTT.